This T cell receptor beta chain was sequenced in a study of cytomegalovirus exposure and HLA in healthy donors. CDR1 LNHDA and CDR2 SQIVND come from the germline V gene (reference sequence). The CDR3 totals 14 residues. V lost 7 bases and J lost 6, with 19 bases in between. Some clones are missing from TCRdb's copy, which holds only in-frame ones; the method was immunoSEQ multiplex PCR. The sample includes around 150,000 clones, under 95% seen only once; the top ten take approximately 3%. Separation from the 666-subject first cohort characterized the roughly 110-subject validation cohort, to which the donors belonged.

The sequenced sample consisted of PBMCs. This rearrangement joins TRBV19 to TRBJ2-7, with D tentatively TRBD2 (6 bases). This TCR came from a woman aged 18-29 years in good health and CMV-seropositive. CDR3 nucleotide sequence: TGTGCCAGTAACACACGGGACGGACTAACCGAGCAGTACTTC. This gives the protein CASNTRDGLTEQYF.